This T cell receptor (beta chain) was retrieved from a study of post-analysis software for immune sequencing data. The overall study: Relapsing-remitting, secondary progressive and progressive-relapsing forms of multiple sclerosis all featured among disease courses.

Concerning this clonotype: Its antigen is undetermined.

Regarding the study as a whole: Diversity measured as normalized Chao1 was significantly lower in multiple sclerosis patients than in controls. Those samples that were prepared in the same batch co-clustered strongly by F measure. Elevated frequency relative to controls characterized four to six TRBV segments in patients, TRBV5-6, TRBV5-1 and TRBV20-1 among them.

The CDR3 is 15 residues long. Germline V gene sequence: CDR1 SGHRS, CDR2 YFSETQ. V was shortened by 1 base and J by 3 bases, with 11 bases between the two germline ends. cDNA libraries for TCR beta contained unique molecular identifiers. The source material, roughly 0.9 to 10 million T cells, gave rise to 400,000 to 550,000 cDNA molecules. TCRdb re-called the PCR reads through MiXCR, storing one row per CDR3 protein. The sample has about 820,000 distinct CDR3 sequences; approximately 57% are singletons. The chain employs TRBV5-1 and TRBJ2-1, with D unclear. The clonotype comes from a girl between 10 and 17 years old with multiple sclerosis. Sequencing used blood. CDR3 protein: CASSLSSSLYNEQFF. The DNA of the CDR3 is TGCGCCAGCAGCTTGTCTAGTTCCCTCTACAATGAGCAGTTCTTC.